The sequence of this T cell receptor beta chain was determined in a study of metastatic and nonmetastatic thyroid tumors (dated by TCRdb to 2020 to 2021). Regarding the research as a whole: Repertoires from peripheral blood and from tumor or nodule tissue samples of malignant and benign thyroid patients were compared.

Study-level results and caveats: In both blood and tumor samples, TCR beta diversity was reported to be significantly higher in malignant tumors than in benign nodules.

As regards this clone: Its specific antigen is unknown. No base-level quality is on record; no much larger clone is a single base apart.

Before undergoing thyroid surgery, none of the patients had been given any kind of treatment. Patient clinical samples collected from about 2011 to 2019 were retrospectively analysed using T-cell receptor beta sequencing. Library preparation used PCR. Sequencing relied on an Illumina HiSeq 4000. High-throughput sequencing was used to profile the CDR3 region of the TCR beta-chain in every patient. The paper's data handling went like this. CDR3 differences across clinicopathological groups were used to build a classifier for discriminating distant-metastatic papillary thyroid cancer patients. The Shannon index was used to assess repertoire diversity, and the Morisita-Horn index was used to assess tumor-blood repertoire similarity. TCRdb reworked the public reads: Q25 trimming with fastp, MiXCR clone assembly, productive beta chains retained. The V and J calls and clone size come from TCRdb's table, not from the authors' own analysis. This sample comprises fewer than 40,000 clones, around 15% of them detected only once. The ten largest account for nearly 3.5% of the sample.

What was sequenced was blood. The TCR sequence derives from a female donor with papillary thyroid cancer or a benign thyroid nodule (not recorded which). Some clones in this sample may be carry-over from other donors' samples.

The CDR3 region has the sequence CAWSLGGHSYEQYF. The nucleotide sequence is TGTGCCTGGAGCCTCGGGGGACACTCCTACGAGCAGTACTTC. The chain is assembled from TRBV30 and TRBJ2-7; the D segment might be TRBD1 or TRBD2, since each matches 6 bases. V and J are truncated by 3 bases and 0 bases respectively, leaving an intervening sequence of 12 bases. Counted from cysteine to phenylalanine, this CDR3 has 14 amino acids. The retained sequence is limited to the CDR3, 42 bases, with the frame set at the first base. The germline V gene (reference sequence) provides CDR1 GTSNPN and CDR2 SVGIG. The CDR3, completed at both ends by the reference TRBV30 and TRBJ2-7 genes, gives the full variable domain SQTIHQWPATLVQPVGSPLSLECTVEGTSNPNLYWYRQAAGRGLQLLFYSVGIGQISSEVPQNLSASRPQDRQFILSSKKLLLSDSGFYLCAWSLGGHSYEQYFGPGTRLTVT.